Listed here are 32 T cell receptor beta chains from one sample, sequenced in a study of blood T cell repertoires in COVID-19 (dated by TCRdb to 2020 to 2021). The library was generated by the immunoSEQ multiplex PCR assay. TCRdb stores this immuneACCESS table with in-frame sequences only. Part of the clones is absent; in the studies checked, under half of the shortfall reflects unresolved V genes, and no reason is known for the rest. A total of around 93,000 clones appear in this sample, less than 95% of them only once. The top ten clonotypes cover 6.5% to 8.5% of the sample. Sequencing was carried out using peripheral blood. These receptors were collected from a man aged 18-30 years with COVID-19, enrolled during active disease.

The genes are TRBV30 and TRBJ1-1; 8 positions match TRBD1. Germline-derived CDR1 and CDR2 are GTSNPN and SVGIG (reference sequence). J lost 4 bases, V lost 2 bases, and 9 bases had no gene match. There are 15 residues in the CDR3. CDR3 DNA: TGTGCCTGGAGTTTCCGAACAGGGGGGCCCACTGAAGCTTTCTTT. This gives the protein CAWSFRTGGPTEAFF.

The V gene is TRBV5-5, the J gene TRBJ2-7; 9 bases fit TRBD1. J gave up 5 bases and V 7 bases, and 13 bases lay outside the gene matches. The CDR3 has 15 residues. CDR1 and CDR2 (germline): SGHKS, YYEKEE (reference sequence). The CDR3 here is CASFHQDRGGHEQYF. The CDR3 nucleotides read TGTGCCAGCTTCCACCAGGACAGGGGAGGCCACGAGCAGTACTTC.

In nucleotides, the CDR3 is TGTGCCAGCAGCTACAGCGGGAGGGTCTACAATGAGCAGTTCTTC. It encodes CASSYSGRVYNEQFF. This sequence joins TRBV11-3 and TRBJ2-1; the match to TRBD2 covers 10 bases. The CDR3 is made up of 15 amino acids. J lost 3 bases, V lost 4 bases, and 3 bases had no gene match. Germline V CDR1 and CDR2: SGHNT, YENEEA.

The rearrangement joins TRBV27 to TRBJ2-2, with 7 bases that match TRBD1. Germline lookup yields CDR1 MNHEY and CDR2 SMNVEV (reference sequence). CDR3 length: 17 amino acids. V gave up 8 bases and J gave up 0 bases; unmatched junction bases: 12. CDR3 coding DNA: TGTGCCAGCCGACCGGGACAGAACTACGCGAACACCGGGGAGCTGTTTTTT. Amino acids: CASRPGQNYANTGELFF.

The J gene is TRBJ2-5, the V gene TRBV7-2, with a tentative D call TRBD2 (5 bases). The CDR3 contains 15 residues. The germline V gene has CDR1 SGHTA and CDR2 FQGNSA. V was clipped by 2 bases and J by 5 bases, with 15 bases between them. CDR3 sequence reads: CASSLYSEGWETQYF. The CDR3, as DNA: TGTGCCAGCAGCTTATATTCCGAGGGTTGGGAGACCCAGTACTTC.

This clone came up a few times. The V call is TRBV11-2, the J call TRBJ2-7; tentatively, D is TRBD1 (5 bases). The germline V gene encodes CDR1 SGHAT and CDR2 FQNNGV. Trimming stripped 3 bases from V and 2 bases from J, with 14 bases between. The CDR3 consists of 15 residues. The CDR3 DNA reads as TGTGCCAGCAGCTTGGGTTCCCTGGGGCCCTACGAGCAGTACTTC. This translates into CASSLGSLGPYEQYF.

The chain combines TRBV7-2 with TRBJ1-5; 7 positions agree with TRBD1. There are 14 residues in the CDR3. With 3 bases clipped from V and 4 bases from J, the junction kept 3 bases outside the gene matches. Germline V gene lookup returns CDR1 SGHTA and CDR2 FQGNSA. The CDR3 loop reads CASSLGQQNQPQHF. The CDR3 DNA reads TGTGCCAGCAGCTTGGGACAGCAGAATCAGCCCCAGCATTTT.

This rearrangement joins TRBV7-2 to TRBJ2-7; 7 positions match TRBD1. Germline CDR1 reads SGHTA; CDR2 reads FQGNSA. This CDR3 is built from 15 residues. V lost 1 base to trimming and J lost 0 bases; unmatched junction nucleotides: 3. This CDR3 is CASSLEGQSSYEQYF. The CDR3 nucleotides read TGTGCCAGCAGCTTAGAGGGACAGAGCTCCTACGAGCAGTACTTC.

V gene TRBV29-1 combines with J gene TRBJ2-7, with 7 bases identical to TRBD2. Per the germline V gene, CDR1 is SQVTM and CDR2 is ANQGSEA. The CDR3 loop spans 13 amino acids. With V trimmed by 7 bases and J by 7 bases, 13 bases remained unmatched. CDR3 coding DNA: TGCAGCGCTGTGGGAGGGGAACTACGGGAGCAGTACTTC. Protein: CSAVGGELREQYF.

The chain has TRBV3-1 (or the pseudogene TRBV3-2) and TRBJ1-3, with 8 bases identical to TRBD1. The CDR3 runs 21 residues. After removal of 1 base from V and 0 bases from J, the junction contained 17 bases not matched to a gene. The germline V gene has CDR1 LGHDT and CDR2 YNNKEL (reference sequence). In nucleotides, the CDR3 is TGTGCCAGCAGCCAAGGCCGGGACAGGTTCGCCGTGGCATTCTCTGGAAACACCATATATTTT. It specifies CASSQGRDRFAVAFSGNTIYF.

The rearrangement joins TRBV7-2 to TRBJ2-1; TRBD2 agrees at 7 bases. Trimming took 2 bases from V and 9 from J; bases not matched to a gene: 10. CDR3 size: 15 residues. The V gene's germline CDR1 is SGHTA and CDR2 FQGNSA. The CDR3 region has the DNA TGTGCCAGCAGCTTATATGGCGGGAGTCGAATTGAGCAGTTCTTC. Protein sequence: CASSLYGGSRIEQFF.

V gene TRBV6-2 or TRBV6-3 combines with J gene TRBJ2-1, with D maybe TRBD1 (6 bases). Trimming cost V 2 bases and J 3 bases, with 11 bases left between them. This CDR3 has 15 amino acids. CDR1 and CDR2 (germline): MNHEY, SVGEGT. CDR3 coding DNA: TGTGCCAGCAGTTACAAGGGGACATACTACAATGAGCAGTTCTTC. This sequence encodes CASSYKGTYYNEQFF.

This chain links TRBV21-1 with TRBJ1-2. TRBV21-1 is annotated as a pseudogene. The length of the CDR3 is 18 residues. For the CDR3, the DNA is TGTGCCAGCAGCAAATCCCCGGAGAGGGCGCAACTCCGTCTTGGCTACACCTTC. Translated, it gives CASSKSPERAQLRLGYTF.

This chain connects TRBV9 to TRBJ2-7; 7 bases fit TRBD1. Looked up from germline, CDR1 is SGDLS and CDR2 is YYNGEE. V lost 3 bases, J lost 1 base, and 4 bases stayed unmatched. The CDR3 runs 14 residues. The CDR3 region is CASSGSGQSYEQYF. Here the CDR3 DNA reads TGTGCCAGCAGCGGATCGGGACAGTCCTACGAGCAGTACTTC.

The rearrangement links TRBV9 to TRBJ2-1, with 9 bases that match TRBD2. Germline CDR1 reads SGDLS; CDR2 reads YYNGEE. With 0 bases clipped from V and 10 bases from J, the junction kept 8 bases outside the gene matches. The CDR3 extends over 15 amino acids. CDR3 coding DNA: TGTGCCAGCAGCGTAGTCGATAGCGGGAGCGGGGAGCAGTTCTTC. It translates to CASSVVDSGSGEQFF.

This chain connects TRBV27 to TRBJ1-5, with D unclear. The germline CDR1 and CDR2 sequences are MNHEY and SMNVEV (reference sequence). The V and J ends lost 6 bases and 0 bases respectively, with 9 bases between them. This CDR3 contains 14 residues. The CDR3 DNA reads as TGTGCCAGCAGGGTCGGGAGTAGCAATCAGCCCCAGCATTTT. Its translation: CASRVGSSNQPQHF.

The chain joins TRBV7-2 to TRBJ1-1; TRBD1 matches 9 bases. CDR1 SGHTA and CDR2 FQGNSA come from the germline V gene. The ends lost 0 bases at V and 9 bases at J; junction bases unmatched: 5. The CDR3 extends over 14 amino acids. The CDR3 spells CASSLAGTGKQAFF. The CDR3, as DNA: TGTGCCAGCAGCTTAGCGGGGACAGGGAAACAAGCTTTCTTT.

The genes are TRBV5-8 and TRBJ2-2, with TRBD1 matching 8 bases. V gave up 1 base and J gave up 4 bases; unmatched junction bases: 9. Looked up from germline, CDR1 is SGHTS and CDR2 is YDEGEE. This CDR3 is 17 amino acids long. CDR3: CASSLRTGLYFTGELFF. CDR3 sequence (DNA): TGTGCCAGCAGCTTGAGGACAGGGCTATATTTCACCGGGGAGCTGTTTTTT.

The DNA of the CDR3 is TGTGCCAGTAGTATTAGGTTGGAGGTAGCCAAAAACATTCAGTACTTC. This sequence encodes CASSIRLEVAKNIQYF. The chain employs TRBV19 and TRBJ2-4; TRBD2 is a possible D gene (5 bases). This CDR3 has 16 residues. The germline gives CDR1 LNHDA, CDR2 SQIVND (reference sequence). The germline V and J ends were trimmed by 3 bases and 0 bases, with 12 bases remaining between them.

This chain connects TRBV9 to TRBJ1-2; 9 nucleotides agree with TRBD1. Germline CDR1 reads SGDLS; CDR2 reads YYNGEE. V trimming: 0 bases; J trimming: 0 bases; junction bases outside the gene matches: 0. The CDR3 is 15 residues long. For the CDR3, the DNA is TGTGCCAGCAGCGTAGGGGACAGGGCTAACTATGGCTACACCTTC. It is translated as CASSVGDRANYGYTF.

The gene calls are TRBV6-2 or TRBV6-3 and TRBJ2-7, with 11 bases matching TRBD2. Looked up from germline, CDR1 is MNHEY and CDR2 is SVGEGT. The CDR3 spans 15 residues. J gave up 7 bases and V 6 bases, and 11 bases lay outside the gene matches. The CDR3 protein is CASSKWTSGREEQYF. The CDR3 nucleotides read TGTGCCAGCAGCAAATGGACTAGCGGGCGGGAGGAGCAGTACTTC.

This chain connects TRBV2 to TRBJ2-1, with 13 nucleotides matching TRBD2. With 7 bases clipped from V and 4 bases from J, the junction kept 7 bases outside the gene matches. This CDR3 is built from 16 residues. The germline gives CDR1 SNHLY, CDR2 FYNNEI. This chain's CDR3 is CASTTPGLAGYNEQFF. Here the CDR3 DNA reads TGTGCCAGCACCACCCCGGGACTAGCGGGATACAATGAGCAGTTCTTC.

The J gene is TRBJ2-1, the V gene TRBV6-2 or TRBV6-3; possible D gene TRBD1, 6 bases. Germline V gives CDR1 MNHEY, CDR2 SVGEGT. The CDR3 extends over 14 amino acids. Trimming took off 0 bases at V and 4 bases at J, with 7 bases between the two ends. The CDR3 region is CASSYSGTYNEQFF. The CDR3 region has the DNA TGTGCCAGCAGTTACTCGGGGACATACAATGAGCAGTTCTTC.

DNA of the CDR3: TGTGCCAGTAGTTTTCTACCGGGCCCCGGGGGTGTCATTGAGCAGTTCTTC. Translating it yields CASSFLPGPGGVIEQFF. The rearrangement links TRBV19 to TRBJ2-1; D perhaps matches TRBD2 (6 bases). Germline-derived CDR1 and CDR2 are LNHDA and SQIVND (reference sequence). The CDR3 runs 17 residues. V dropped 5 bases and J dropped 9 bases, with 26 bases sitting between them.

This clone was seen only once. The chain carries TRBV28 and TRBJ1-1; D may be TRBD1 (6 bases). The CDR3 length is 14 residues. Per the germline V gene, CDR1 is MDHEN and CDR2 is SYDVKM. V was cut by 3 bases and J by 1 base, with 9 bases left in between. The CDR3 reads CASSFRGPNTEAFF. Here the CDR3 DNA reads TGTGCCAGCAGTTTCAGGGGCCCGAACACTGAAGCTTTCTTT. Complete variable domain (other parts from reference TRBV28 and TRBJ1-1): DVKVTQSSRYLVKRTGEKVFLECVQDMDHENMFWYRQDPGLGLRLIYFSYDVKMKEKGDIPEGYSVSREKKERFSLILESASTNQTSMYLCASSFRGPNTEAFFGQGTRLTVV.

This chain joins TRBV19 and TRBJ2-1; a weak D match, TRBD2 (5 bases). The CDR3 loop spans 14 amino acids. Per the germline V gene, CDR1 is LNHDA and CDR2 is SQIVND (reference sequence). V lost 3 bases and J lost 3, with 9 bases in between. The CDR3 loop reads CASSIRTLYNEQFF. The CDR3 region has the DNA TGTGCCAGTAGTATTCGGACTCTCTACAATGAGCAGTTCTTC.

The rearrangement joins TRBV14 to TRBJ2-7; 7 nucleotides line up with TRBD1. The CDR3 is 15 amino acids. V shed 2 bases and J 4 bases; nucleotides not matched to a gene: 8. In germline, CDR1 is SGHDN, CDR2 FVKESK. The CDR3 DNA is TGTGCCAGCAGCCAACAGAGAGGGGGCGGATACGAGCAGTACTTC. Protein: CASSQQRGGGYEQYF. Full variable domain (outside the CDR3, taken from reference TRBV14 and TRBJ2-7): EAGVTQFPSHSVIEKGQTVTLRCDPISGHDNLYWYRRVMGKEIKFLLHFVKESKQDESGMPNNRFLAERTGGTYSTLKVQPAELEDSGVYFCASSQQRGGGYEQYFGPGTRLTVT.

The chain combines TRBV27 with TRBJ2-1, with D perhaps TRBD2 (6 bases). V was clipped by 6 bases and J by 7 bases, with 13 bases between them. The germline V gene encodes CDR1 MNHEY and CDR2 SMNVEV (reference sequence). This CDR3 comprises 13 residues. CDR3 bases: TGTGCCAGCAGGGCCAGCGGGCAAAATGAGCAGTTCTTC. It translates to CASRASGQNEQFF.

The CDR3 nucleotides are TGCGCCAGCAGCCAACGACAGTCCCCGAACACTGAAGCTTTCTTT. As protein: CASSQRQSPNTEAFF. The chain joins TRBV4-1 to TRBJ1-1; a possible D gene is TRBD1 (5 bases). The germline V and J ends were trimmed by 2 bases and 1 base, with 11 bases remaining between them. CDR1 is MGHRA, CDR2 YSYEKL, per germline. The CDR3 is 15 amino acids.

The CDR3 here is CASSAIAGATGELFF. Written as DNA, the CDR3 is TGTGCCAGCAGTGCTATAGCGGGAGCCACCGGGGAGCTGTTTTTT. The chain is built from TRBV6-4 and TRBJ2-2, with 9 bases matching TRBD2. The CDR3 sequence is 15 residues long. After removal of 4 bases from V and 4 bases from J, the junction contained 4 bases not matched to a gene. The V gene's germline CDR1 is MRHNA and CDR2 SNTAGT.

The V and J genes are TRBV28 and TRBJ1-1; D is ambiguous. This CDR3 contains 14 residues. The germline V gene encodes CDR1 MDHEN and CDR2 SYDVKM. V lost 2 bases to trimming and J lost 0 bases, with 7 bases between them. This chain's CDR3 is CASSLLRLNTEAFF. The CDR3 DNA is TGTGCCAGCAGTTTACTGCGCTTGAACACTGAAGCTTTCTTT.

This chain joins TRBV30 and TRBJ2-2, with TRBD1 matching over 7 bases. Germline lookup yields CDR1 GTSNPN and CDR2 SVGIG (reference sequence). V trimming: 7 bases; J trimming: 5 bases; junction bases outside the gene matches: 7. The CDR3 totals 13 residues. CDR3 DNA sequence: TGTGCCTCATCAAAACAGGGGACCGGGGAGCTGTTTTTT. Its protein product is CASSKQGTGELFF. Combining the CDR3 with reference TRBV30 and TRBJ2-2 gives the whole variable domain SQTIHQWPATLVQPVGSPLSLECTVEGTSNPNLYWYRQAAGRGLQLLFYSVGIGQISSEVPQNLSASRPQDRQFILSSKKLLLSDSGFYLCASSKQGTGELFFGEGSRLTVL.